This T cell receptor beta chain derives from a study of shared clonotypes between healthy human individuals. General observations from the study: Tissues were not sampled, only blood, and their repertoires likely differ. Depth of sequencing was expected to influence donor clonotype sharing. With a few donors compared, around 5% of naive CD4 clonotypes were shared.

Repertoires were generated with immunoSEQ multiplex PCR, while TCRdb's copy carries only in-frame clones and drops some. The repertoire holds about a million clones, approximately 72% seen once, with roughly 1.4% in the top ten. Splitting of CD4+ cells produced CD45RA+ naive and CD45RA-negative memory subsets. This clone turned up a few times. The antigen is not known. Germline trimming cut 2 bases from V and 1 base from J; bases unmatched to any gene: 7. From germline, CDR1 is MDHEN and CDR2 SYDVKM. The CDR3 loop spans 16 amino acids. The sample consisted of memory CD4+ T cells sorted from blood. Specified subset: CD45RA-negative fraction. This clonotype originated in a man aged 18 to 30 in good health. The rearrangement uses TRBV28 and TRBJ2-7; 8 nucleotides align to TRBD2. CDR3 in DNA: TGTGCCAGCAGTTTAGGAGGCGGGGGGTATTCCTACGAGCAGTACTTC. Translating gives CASSLGGGGYSYEQYF.